One sample yielded the 24 T cell receptor beta chains listed below, sequenced in a study of CD8+ T cells in alopecia areata. Sequencing used cDNA as its template, made by extracting RNA and reverse transcribing it. Assay: immunoSEQ multiplex PCR; the TCRdb copy retains only in-frame clones and omits some. The sample lists about 200,000 clones, approximately 52% occurring once. Sequenced here: CD4+ T cells sorted from blood, sampled at week 0. All receptors come from a human donor with alopecia areata.

The chain carries TRBV29-1 and TRBJ1-1; no clear D. The germline V gene has CDR1 SQVTM and CDR2 ANQGSEA. The V end was cut by 0 bases, the J end by 1 base, with 12 bases between. This CDR3 is 15 amino acids long. The CDR3: CSVEDGGLRNTEAFF. The CDR3 nucleotides are TGCAGCGTTGAAGATGGCGGACTCCGGAACACTGAAGCTTTCTTT.

This chain uses TRBV4-1 with TRBJ2-7; D is tentatively TRBD1 or TRBD2 (5 bases each). The germline V gene has CDR1 MGHRA and CDR2 YSYEKL. The CDR3 has 14 residues. Trimming took 0 bases from V and 2 from J, leaving 8 bases between them. In DNA, the CDR3 is TGCGCCAGCAGCCAAGACGGGGCTCCCTACGAGCAGTACTTC. Translating gives CASSQDGAPYEQYF.

J is TRBJ2-7 and V is TRBV25-1, with D perhaps matching TRBD1 (5 bases). The CDR3 length is 15 residues. Germline CDR1 MGHDK, CDR2 SYGVNS. V was shortened by 0 bases and J by 4 bases, with 13 bases between the two germline ends. The DNA of the CDR3 is TGTGCCAGCAGTGAATATGGACAATATCGATACGAGCAGTACTTC. This gives the protein CASSEYGQYRYEQYF.

The J gene is TRBJ2-1, the V gene TRBV2, with 8 bases lining up with TRBD1. CDR1 and CDR2 from the germline V gene are SNHLY and FYNNEI. The V gene end was trimmed by 6 bases and the J gene end by 8 bases; junction bases not matched to a gene: 9. This CDR3 comprises 14 residues. The CDR3 spells CASRRTGSFDEQFF. The CDR3 bases are TGTGCCAGCAGGCGGACAGGGTCGTTCGATGAGCAGTTCTTC.

The V and J genes are TRBV9 and TRBJ2-5; possible D gene TRBD2, 6 bases. Germline V CDR1 and CDR2: SGDLS, YYNGEE. The CDR3 runs to 15 residues. V lost 5 bases and J lost 4, with 18 bases in between. CDR3 bases: TGTGCCAGCAGTTCGGCCGGGGGATTGGGAGAGACCCAGTACTTC. This encodes CASSSAGGLGETQYF. Together with reference TRBV9 and TRBJ2-5, the CDR3 gives the full variable domain: DSGVTQTPKHLITATGQRVTLRCSPRSGDLSVYWYQQSLDQGLQFLIQYYNGEERAKGNILERFSAQQFPDLHSELNLSSLELGDSALYFCASSSAGGLGETQYFGPGTRLLVL.

The V call is TRBV29-1, the J call TRBJ1-1; no definite D call. V was trimmed by 3 bases and J by 4 bases, leaving 12 bases between them. This CDR3 contains 13 residues. The germline V gene has CDR1 SQVTM and CDR2 ANQGSEA. CDR3 DNA: TGCAGCGTTGAGGGTATCCAGCTCACTGAAGCTTTCTTT. Amino acid sequence: CSVEGIQLTEAFF.

The J gene is TRBJ1-1, the V gene TRBV23-1, with D uncertain. TRBV23-1 is marked as an open reading frame, function uncertain. This CDR3 comprises 14 residues. Trimming took 2 bases from V and 2 from J, leaving 9 bases between them. CDR3 protein: CASSQRATNTEAFF. The CDR3 DNA is TGCGCCAGCAGTCAAAGGGCCACTAACACTGAAGCTTTCTTT.

To note about this clone: Additional DNA sequences in this sample encode the identical CDR3. This chain uses TRBV5-1 with TRBJ2-1; D is unclear. The CDR3 length is 12 residues. The V gene lost 1 base and the J gene lost 8 bases, with 7 bases spanning the gap. Germline CDR1 and CDR2: SGHRS and YFSETQ. The CDR3 is CASSLTGDEQFF. The CDR3 nucleotides read TGCGCCAGCAGCTTGACGGGTGATGAGCAGTTCTTC.

This clone was counted a few times. The rearrangement uses TRBV18 and TRBJ2-4; maybe TRBD1 (8 bases). Trimming pared 4 bases from V and 0 bases from J, leaving 16 bases between. This CDR3 has 17 amino acids. CDR1 is KGHSH and CDR2 is LQKENI in the germline V gene. In DNA, the CDR3 is TGTGCCAGCTCACGTGGACAGGGAGGGATAGCCAAAAACATTCAGTACTTC. It codes for CASSRGQGGIAKNIQYF.

The chain recombines TRBV2 with TRBJ2-1; D gene uncertain. Germline V gene data show CDR1 as SNHLY and CDR2 as FYNNEI. Trimming removed 6 bases at V and 2 bases at J, with 17 bases between. This CDR3 spans 16 amino acids. CDR3 nucleotides: TGTGCCAGCAGAACGGGTGGGGATCGACCCTACAATGAGCAGTTCTTC. This sequence encodes CASRTGGDRPYNEQFF.

This chain uses TRBV7-6 with TRBJ1-1; no reliable D call. The germline V gene encodes CDR1 SGHVS and CDR2 FNYEAQ. The CDR3 loop spans 15 amino acids. The V end was cut by 5 bases, the J end by 2 bases, with 15 bases between. This CDR3 reads CASSPFMSANTEAFF. CDR3 nucleotide sequence: TGTGCCAGCAGCCCATTTATGTCGGCCAACACTGAAGCTTTCTTT.

With regard to this clone: An end of the junction differs from the germline gene, which may be a read error. The chain links TRBV4-1 to TRBJ2-3; unclear D gene. CDR1 is MGHRA and CDR2 is YSYEKL in the germline V gene. The CDR3 runs to 13 residues. Here the CDR3 DNA reads TGCGCCAACAGCCATCCGCGCACAGATACGCAGTATTTT. Its protein is CANSHPRTDTQYF.

This sequence joins TRBV2 and TRBJ1-2, with D possibly TRBD1 on 6 matching bases. The V end was cut by 5 bases, the J end by 3 bases, with 16 bases between. The germline CDR1 and CDR2 sequences are SNHLY and FYNNEI. The CDR3 has 15 amino acids. The CDR3 DNA reads TGTGCCAGCAGTTTACAGGGTGGATATGACTATGGCTACACCTTC. Residues: CASSLQGGYDYGYTF.

This clone was found once. The chain combines TRBV30 with TRBJ1-6, with no clear D. Germline V gives CDR1 GTSNPN, CDR2 SVGIG (reference sequence). Trimming cost V 2 bases and J 8 bases, with 10 bases left between them. This CDR3 is 13 amino acids long. CDR3 residues: CAWSPSGDSPLHF. Here the CDR3 DNA reads TGTGCCTGGAGTCCGTCAGGAGATTCACCCCTCCACTTT.

V and J are TRBV15 and TRBJ2-5, with a tentative D call TRBD2 (6 bases). This CDR3 comprises 15 residues. Trimming cost V 0 bases and J 2 bases, with 10 bases left between them. CDR1 and CDR2 (germline): LNHNV, YYDKDF (reference sequence). The CDR3: CATSRDLGGQETQYF. DNA for the CDR3: TGTGCCACCAGCAGAGATCTGGGGGGTCAAGAGACCCAGTACTTC.

Here the CDR3 reads CASRAFYEQYF. CDR3 in DNA: TGTGCCAGCAGGGCTTTCTACGAGCAGTACTTC. The rearrangement links TRBV2 to TRBJ2-7, with D unclear. With 6 bases removed from V and 3 bases from J, the gap between germline ends came to 6 bases. The CDR3 runs 11 residues. Germline CDR1 reads SNHLY; CDR2 reads FYNNEI.

The V gene is TRBV5-6, the J gene TRBJ2-2; D perhaps matches TRBD1 (5 bases). V lost 1 base, J lost 2 bases, and 9 bases lay in between. CDR3 length: 15 residues. Germline assignment: CDR1 SGHDT and CDR2 YYEEEE. The CDR3 spells CASSLTRVNTGELFF. The CDR3 region has the DNA TGTGCCAGCAGCTTGACCAGGGTAAACACCGGGGAGCTGTTTTTT.

The rearrangement uses TRBV2 and TRBJ1-5, with a possible D match to TRBD1 (5 bases). Germline CDR1 and CDR2: SNHLY and FYNNEI. The CDR3 has 14 residues. V was clipped by 1 base and J by 5 bases, with 9 bases between them. DNA of the CDR3: TGTGCCAGCAGTGAAGGGCAGGGTTATCAGCCCCAGCATTTT. Translated, it gives CASSEGQGYQPQHF.

This clone was counted a few times. The chain carries TRBV10-3 and TRBJ2-3, with D unclear. Looked up from germline, CDR1 is ENHRY and CDR2 is SYGVKD. V was cut by 4 bases and J by 7 bases, with 9 bases left in between. The CDR3 is 12 residues long. CDR3 protein: CAISGQTYTQYF. The CDR3 DNA reads TGTGCCATCAGTGGCCAGACGTATACGCAGTATTTT.

This clone was found a few times. The chain couples TRBV14 to TRBJ2-6; D ambiguous. Germline V gene sequence: CDR1 SGHDN, CDR2 FVKESK. Trimming took off 0 bases at V and 12 bases at J, with 15 bases between the two ends. The CDR3 totals 15 residues. DNA for the CDR3: TGTGCCAGCAGCCAAGACGGCACAGCCCGTGGCGTCCTGACTTTC. Amino acids: CASSQDGTARGVLTF.

The DNA of the CDR3 is TGTGCCAGCAGTGCTCGGACAGCCACTTCTTCAAACTATGGCTACACCTTC. Protein product: CASSARTATSSNYGYTF. V usage is TRBV2 and J usage is TRBJ1-2, with D possibly TRBD1 on 6 matching bases. Germline V gene lookup returns CDR1 SNHLY and CDR2 FYNNEI. V lost 4 bases and J lost 2, with 20 bases in between. The CDR3 has 17 residues.

The chain has TRBV7-9 and TRBJ1-2; unclear D gene. The CDR3 sequence is 13 residues long. Trimming took 0 bases from V and 4 from J, leaving 6 bases between them. Germline CDR1 reads SEHNR; CDR2 reads FQNEAQ (reference sequence). In nucleotides, the CDR3 is TGTGCCAGCAGCTTAGCGGAGACCTATGGCTACACCTTC. Its translation is CASSLAETYGYTF.

The genes are TRBV5-1 and TRBJ1-2, with 7 bases lining up with TRBD1. V trimming: 4 bases; J trimming: 1 base; junction bases outside the gene matches: 10. Germline assignment: CDR1 SGHRS and CDR2 YFSETQ. The CDR3 consists of 16 residues. Here the CDR3 DNA reads TGCGCCAGCAGCATGGGACAGCTTACCTTTAACTATGGCTACACCTTC. This encodes CASSMGQLTFNYGYTF.

CDR3 nucleotides: TGCGCCAGCAGCAGAGGGGAAAATGAGCAGTTCTTC. Its translation: CASSRGENEQFF. The rearrangement joins TRBV5-1 to TRBJ2-1; D tentatively reads TRBD1 or TRBD2 (5 bases each). Trimming shortened V by 4 bases and J by 7 bases, and 9 bases separated the two germline ends. Germline V gene sequence: CDR1 SGHRS, CDR2 YFSETQ. The CDR3 contains 12 residues.